The rows below give T cell receptor beta chains drawn from one sample of a study of blood T cell dynamics during melanoma immunotherapy. Measured with immunoSEQ multiplex PCR; TCRdb has only the in-frame clones, and not every one. The sample yields 16,000 or so clones, more than 85% seen once. Sample: blood, taken from a patient treated with checkpoint blockade. These receptors all stem from a human donor with melanoma. Each CDR3 is given with its conserved first and last residue. Fields, in order: V gene, clone size, D gene, J gene, CDR3 protein, CDR3 DNA. The D gene is left open where the match is weak. Only part of the rows carry a size: once, few, many, or a class if the clone is expanded.

V: TRBV5-1
size: -
D: -
J: TRBJ1-5
CDR3: CASSFVSGDGQPQHF
DNA: TGCGCCAGCAGCTTCGTTTCCGGTGACGGTCAGCCCCAGCATTTT

V: TRBV12-5
size: few
D: -
J: TRBJ2-3
CDR3: CASCPSGKGVDTQYF
DNA: TGTGCTAGTTGCCCGTCAGGGAAGGGAGTAGATACGCAGTATTTT

V: TRBV19
size: -
D: -
J: TRBJ1-5
CDR3: CASKDRRDSPQHF
DNA: TGTGCCAGTAAGGACCGTCGAGACTCTCCCCAGCATTTT

V: TRBV19
size: -
D: TRBD1
J: TRBJ2-2
CDR3: CASRGQGLGTGELFF
DNA: TGTGCCAGTAGAGGACAGGGACTGGGCACCGGGGAGCTGTTTTTT

V: TRBV7-3
size: -
D: -
J: TRBJ1-6
CDR3: CASSLGPNSPLHF
DNA: TGTGCCAGCAGCTTAGGCCCAAATTCACCCCTCCACTTT

V: TRBV5-5
size: -
D: -
J: TRBJ2-1
CDR3: CASSLGRNNEQFF
DNA: TGTGCCAGCAGCTTAGGGCGTAACAATGAGCAGTTCTTC

V: TRBV7-2
size: -
D: -
J: TRBJ1-2
CDR3: CASSLEGTYGYTF
DNA: TGTGCCAGCAGCTTAGAAGGGACCTATGGCTACACCTTC

V: TRBV6-5
size: -
D: -
J: TRBJ1-3
CDR3: CASSYSIISGNTIYF
DNA: TGTGCCAGCAGTTACAGTATTATCTCTGGAAACACCATATATTTT

V: TRBV7-9
size: few
D: TRBD1
J: TRBJ2-5
CDR3: CASSSWDRADQETQYF
DNA: TGTGCCAGCAGCTCCTGGGACAGGGCCGACCAAGAGACCCAGTACTTC

V: TRBV6-1
size: -
D: TRBD1
J: TRBJ1-1
CDR3: CASTLTGGTEAFF
DNA: TGTGCCAGCACTCTGACAGGGGGCACTGAAGCTTTCTTT

V: TRBV6-5
size: -
D: -
J: TRBJ1-2
CDR3: CASSYSPGANYGYTF
DNA: TGTGCCAGCAGTTACTCGCCCGGAGCTAACTATGGCTACACCTTC

V: TRBV4-1
size: -
D: -
J: TRBJ1-5
CDR3: CASSQERGSADNQPQHF
DNA: TGCGCCAGCAGCCAAGAGAGGGGTAGCGCCGACAATCAGCCCCAGCATTTT

V: TRBV7-2
size: -
D: -
J: TRBJ2-4
CDR3: CASSPTDPTENIQYF
DNA: TGTGCCAGCAGCCCCACAGATCCGACAGAGAACATTCAGTACTTC

V: TRBV7-9
size: -
D: TRBD1
J: TRBJ1-2
CDR3: CASSPRTGIYGYTF
DNA: TGTGCCAGCAGCCCTCGGACAGGGATCTATGGCTACACCTTC

V: TRBV2
size: once
D: -
J: TRBJ2-3
CDR3: CASSESLADTDTQYF
DNA: TGTGCCAGCAGTGAATCGTTGGCAGACACAGATACGCAGTATTTT

V: TRBV6-6
size: -
D: TRBD1
J: TRBJ2-7
CDR3: CASRVDRASSYEQYF
DNA: TGTGCCAGCAGGGTCGACAGGGCCTCTTCCTACGAGCAGTACTTC

V: TRBV11-2
size: once
D: -
J: TRBJ2-2
CDR3: CASSLVGSFVNTGELFF
DNA: TGTGCCAGCAGCTTAGTTGGATCATTCGTCAACACCGGGGAGCTGTTTTTT

V: TRBV27
size: -
D: TRBD2
J: TRBJ2-1
CDR3: CATVRPGLGHNEQFF
DNA: TGTGCCACCGTTAGACCGGGACTAGGACACAATGAGCAGTTCTTC

V: TRBV19
size: -
D: -
J: TRBJ1-6
CDR3: CASSIEWSGAGNSPLHF
DNA: TGTGCCAGTAGTATCGAATGGTCGGGGGCCGGTAATTCACCCCTCCACTTT

V: TRBV7-9
size: -
D: -
J: TRBJ1-1
CDR3: CASSPPPGPVKAFF
DNA: TGTGCCAGCAGCCCGCCTCCGGGCCCTGTAAAAGCTTTCTTT

V: TRBV5-1
size: few
D: -
J: TRBJ1-2
CDR3: CASSLAVQGNLRGYTF
DNA: TGCGCCAGCAGCTTGGCCGTACAAGGGAACCTGCGTGGCTACACCTTC

V: TRBV5-1
size: -
D: -
J: TRBJ2-3
CDR3: CASSVTVTDTQYF
DNA: TGCGCCAGCAGCGTCACAGTCACAGATACGCAGTATTTT

V: TRBV2
size: -
D: TRBD2
J: TRBJ2-5
CDR3: CASRLAGTETQYF
DNA: TGTGCCAGCCGACTAGCGGGGACAGAGACCCAGTACTTC

V: TRBV19
size: -
D: -
J: TRBJ2-3
CDR3: CASRLRGRTDTQYF
DNA: TGTGCCAGCAGACTCAGGGGGAGGACAGATACGCAGTATTTT

V: TRBV5-1
size: -
D: -
J: TRBJ1-1
CDR3: CASSLGPGDTEAFF
DNA: TGCGCCAGCAGCTTGGGCCCAGGGGACACTGAAGCTTTCTTT

V: TRBV11-3
size: -
D: -
J: TRBJ1-1
CDR3: CASSYLDRVDTEAFF
DNA: TGTGCCAGCAGCTATCTAGACCGGGTCGACACTGAAGCTTTCTTT

V: TRBV5-1
size: -
D: -
J: TRBJ1-5
CDR3: CASSPGQPNQPQHF
DNA: TGCGCCAGCAGCCCTGGGCAGCCCAATCAGCCCCAGCATTTT

V: TRBV7-9
size: -
D: -
J: TRBJ1-2
CDR3: CASSLEAKWHGYTF
DNA: TGTGCCAGCAGCTTAGAGGCCAAATGGCATGGCTACACCTTC

V: TRBV5-1
size: -
D: TRBD1
J: TRBJ1-2
CDR3: CASSLSRDRGDGYTF
DNA: TGCGCCAGCAGCTTGTCCCGGGACAGGGGTGATGGCTACACCTTC

V: TRBV14
size: -
D: -
J: TRBJ1-1
CDR3: CASSQRGDTEAFF
DNA: TGTGCCAGCAGCCAAAGAGGGGACACTGAAGCTTTCTTT

V: TRBV7-9
size: -
D: -
J: TRBJ1-2
CDR3: CASSLLGRANYGYTF
DNA: TGTGCCAGCAGCTTATTAGGCCGAGCTAACTATGGCTACACCTTC

V: TRBV29-1
size: -
D: TRBD1
J: TRBJ2-7
CDR3: CSGRDSLSYEQYF
DNA: TGCAGCGGCCGGGACAGTTTATCCTACGAGCAGTACTTC

V: TRBV7-2
size: -
D: -
J: TRBJ1-1
CDR3: CASSLGRANTEAFF
DNA: TGTGCCAGCAGCTTAGGCAGGGCGAACACTGAAGCTTTCTTT